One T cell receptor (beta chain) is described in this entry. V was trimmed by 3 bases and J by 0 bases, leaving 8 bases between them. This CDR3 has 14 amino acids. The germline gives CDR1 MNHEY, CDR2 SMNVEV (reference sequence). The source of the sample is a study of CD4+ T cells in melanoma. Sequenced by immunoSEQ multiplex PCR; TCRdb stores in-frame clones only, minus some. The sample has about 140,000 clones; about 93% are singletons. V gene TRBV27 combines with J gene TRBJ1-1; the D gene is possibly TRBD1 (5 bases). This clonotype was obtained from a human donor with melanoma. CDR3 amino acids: CASSLWGLNTEAFF. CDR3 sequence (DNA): TGTGCCAGCAGTTTGTGGGGCCTGAACACTGAAGCTTTCTTT.